A selection of T cell receptor beta chains follows, all from one sample in a study of CD8+ T cells in alopecia areata. The assay was immunoSEQ multiplex PCR, and TCRdb's table has in-frame clones only and misses some. The table records around 100,000 clones, around 86% of them present only once. The sequenced sample was CD8+ T cells sorted from blood, obtained at approximately week 31, from a patient treated with tofacitinib. Every receptor here comes from a human donor with alopecia areata. CDR3s include the opening cysteine and the closing phenylalanine or tryptophan. Each record gives: CDR3 DNA, CDR3 protein, clone size, D gene, J gene, V gene. The D gene is left open where the match is weak. Where a row states a size, it is once, few, many or the class of an expanded clone; other rows omit it.

CDR3 DNA: TGTGCCAGCAGCCCCTGGGACAGCAGCTCCTCTAGCACAGATACGCAGTATTTT; CDR3 protein: CASSPWDSSSSSTDTQYF; clone size: NA; D gene: TRBD1; J gene: TRBJ2-3; V gene: TRBV11-2
CDR3 DNA: TGTGCCAGCAGCAGATCTATGGGGAACACTGAAGCTTTCTTT; CDR3 protein: CASSRSMGNTEAFF; clone size: once; D gene: NA; J gene: TRBJ1-1; V gene: TRBV5-6
CDR3 DNA: TGTGCCAGCAGATTAGCGGGGGGGGACACCGGGGAGCTGTTTTTT; CDR3 protein: CASRLAGGDTGELFF; clone size: few; D gene: TRBD2; J gene: TRBJ2-2; V gene: TRBV27
CDR3 DNA: TGTGCCAGCAGTTTTGGAGGTGCGGATTCACCCCTCCACTTT; CDR3 protein: CASSFGGADSPLHF; clone size: NA; D gene: NA; J gene: TRBJ1-6; V gene: TRBV27
CDR3 DNA: TGCAGCGTTGAGGCGGTAAGCGCCTACAATGAGCAGTTCTTC; CDR3 protein: CSVEAVSAYNEQFF; clone size: NA; D gene: NA; J gene: TRBJ2-1; V gene: TRBV29-1
CDR3 DNA: TGCAGCGTTGAAGAAAAAGGAGGGGTAATCGACGAGCAGTACTTC; CDR3 protein: CSVEEKGGVIDEQYF; clone size: NA; D gene: NA; J gene: TRBJ2-7; V gene: TRBV29-1
CDR3 DNA: TGTGCCAGTCAGCGGAACTCCTACGAGCAGTACTTC; CDR3 protein: CASQRNSYEQYF; clone size: once; D gene: NA; J gene: TRBJ2-7; V gene: TRBV27
CDR3 DNA: TGTGCCAGCAGGACGGACAAGAGCTCCTACAATGAGCAGTTCTTC; CDR3 protein: CASRTDKSSYNEQFF; clone size: NA; D gene: NA; J gene: TRBJ2-1; V gene: TRBV7-9
CDR3 DNA: TGCGCCAGCAGCCAAGATCTCAATGAGCAGTTCTTC; CDR3 protein: CASSQDLNEQFF; clone size: NA; D gene: NA; J gene: TRBJ2-1; V gene: TRBV4-1
CDR3 DNA: TGCGCCAGCAGCTTGGACTTCCAGAGCTCCTACAATGAGCAGTTCTTC; CDR3 protein: CASSLDFQSSYNEQFF; clone size: NA; D gene: NA; J gene: TRBJ2-1; V gene: TRBV5-1
CDR3 DNA: TGTGCCAGCAGCTTAGAAGCGGGAGGATTAGGGCCCTACAATGAGCAGTTCTTC; CDR3 protein: CASSLEAGGLGPYNEQFF; clone size: NA; D gene: TRBD2; J gene: TRBJ2-1; V gene: TRBV11-2
CDR3 DNA: TGTGCCAGCAGCTACCCAGTGTGGGAGCGTGCCAACGAGCAGTACTTC; CDR3 protein: CASSYPVWERANEQYF; clone size: NA; D gene: NA; J gene: TRBJ2-7; V gene: TRBV5-6
CDR3 DNA: TGTGCCAGCAGCCAAGATGGATGGACAGGTGGTCTGGTCTTC; CDR3 protein: CASSQDGWTGGLVF; clone size: NA; D gene: TRBD1; J gene: TRBJ2-1; V gene: TRBV14
CDR3 DNA: TGTGCCAGCAGCGCGGGTACAGGGACCATCTATGGCTACACCTTC; CDR3 protein: CASSAGTGTIYGYTF; clone size: NA; D gene: NA; J gene: TRBJ1-2; V gene: TRBV5-4
CDR3 DNA: TGTGCCAGCAGTGAAAGGAAGCGGGGGACCTCCCCCTGCACCTCTCTTTTCACAGATCCGCAGTATTTT; CDR3 protein: CASSERKRGTSPCTSLFTDPQYF; clone size: NA; D gene: TRBD2; J gene: TRBJ2-3; V gene: TRBV6-1
CDR3 DNA: TGTGCCAGCAGATCAGTGCCAGGGGGCTTCTATGGCTACACCTTC; CDR3 protein: CASRSVPGGFYGYTF; clone size: NA; D gene: TRBD1; J gene: TRBJ1-2; V gene: TRBV27
CDR3 DNA: TGTGCCAGCAGTCCGGGACAGAACACCGGGGAGCTGTTTTTT; CDR3 protein: CASSPGQNTGELFF; clone size: once; D gene: NA; J gene: TRBJ2-2; V gene: TRBV27
CDR3 DNA: TGTGCCAGCAGCTTAGCTGGTTTCGCGAACACCGGGGAGCTGTTTTTT; CDR3 protein: CASSLAGFANTGELFF; clone size: NA; D gene: NA; J gene: TRBJ2-2; V gene: TRBV7-9
CDR3 DNA: TGTGCCAGCAGCTTAGCAAGACAGAACACAGATACGCAGTATTTT; CDR3 protein: CASSLARQNTDTQYF; clone size: few; D gene: NA; J gene: TRBJ2-3; V gene: TRBV13
CDR3 DNA: TGCGCCAGCAGCCACCTCCCGGGAGCGGGACTTTCCTACAATGAGCAGTTCTTC; CDR3 protein: CASSHLPGAGLSYNEQFF; clone size: NA; D gene: TRBD2; J gene: TRBJ2-1; V gene: TRBV4-1
CDR3 DNA: TGTGCCAGCAGCGTCCAGACTAGCGGAGAGAACACCGGGGAGCTGTTTTTT; CDR3 protein: CASSVQTSGENTGELFF; clone size: NA; D gene: TRBD2; J gene: TRBJ2-2; V gene: TRBV9
CDR3 DNA: TGTGCCAGCAGCGGGAGGGAAGGATCCTACGAGCAGTACTTC; CDR3 protein: CASSGREGSYEQYF; clone size: NA; D gene: TRBD2; J gene: TRBJ2-7; V gene: TRBV5-4
CDR3 DNA: TGTGCCAGCAGCTTAGGATCGACAGGGCTGGAAGAGACCCAGTACTTC; CDR3 protein: CASSLGSTGLEETQYF; clone size: NA; D gene: TRBD1; J gene: TRBJ2-5; V gene: TRBV7-9
CDR3 DNA: TGTGCCAGCAGAGCGGGACAGGGGGACACCGGGGAGCTGTTTTTT; CDR3 protein: CASRAGQGDTGELFF; clone size: NA; D gene: TRBD1; J gene: TRBJ2-2; V gene: TRBV2
CDR3 DNA: TGCGCCAGCAGCTTGGACGGCAGCTCTGGGGCCAACGTCCTGACTTTC; CDR3 protein: CASSLDGSSGANVLTF; clone size: few; D gene: NA; J gene: TRBJ2-6; V gene: TRBV5-1
CDR3 DNA: TGTGCCAGCAGCAAAACAGGGGACGACAATGAGCAGTTCTTC; CDR3 protein: CASSKTGDDNEQFF; clone size: NA; D gene: TRBD1; J gene: TRBJ2-1; V gene: TRBV7-8
CDR3 DNA: TGTGCCAGCTCACCAGCCGCTGCGGGAGGGGAGGACAATGAGCAGTTCTTC; CDR3 protein: CASSPAAAGGEDNEQFF; clone size: NA; D gene: TRBD2; J gene: TRBJ2-1; V gene: TRBV18
CDR3 DNA: TGCGCCAGCAGCTTGGGAGGGGGAGGAAGTTCCTACAATGAGCAGTTCTTC; CDR3 protein: CASSLGGGGSSYNEQFF; clone size: NA; D gene: NA; J gene: TRBJ2-1; V gene: TRBV5-1